This T cell receptor beta chain was profiled in a study of blood T cell repertoires in COVID-19. On the study more broadly: T cells, B-cell-depleted T cells, or PBMCs provided the cDNA or gDNA that served as material.

This CDR3 is 16 amino acids long. Per germline, CDR1 SNHLY and CDR2 FYNNEI. The V and J ends lost 6 bases and 0 bases, in that order; junction bases with no gene match: 6. This clone was found a few times. Method: immunoSEQ multiplex PCR; TCRdb's copy keeps in-frame clones and lacks some. Of 300,000 or so clones listed, 85% are singletons. The chain couples TRBV2 to TRBJ2-2; 8 bases line up with TRBD1. The sample taken for sequencing was peripheral blood. The clonotype originates from a woman aged 50 to 65 with active or convalescent COVID-19. The CDR3: CASSSQGVANTGELFF. As DNA, the CDR3 is TGTGCCAGCAGCTCACAGGGGGTCGCGAACACCGGGGAGCTGTTTTTT.